This TCR beta chain comes out of a study of cytomegalovirus exposure and HLA in healthy donors. Study-wide findings and caveats: Sequencing depth across donors, presence/absence analyses assumed, was roughly uniform. Later analysis placed DRB1 highest and HLA-C lowest in TCR association rates, which differed by HLA locus. Another analysis was done later, and it associated 15,000 to 20,000 TCR beta sequences with HLA alleles at 0.05 false discovery rate.

The PCR ran on 60 Vbeta and 13 Jbeta primers. The protocol was immunoSEQ multiplex PCR, while the TCRdb copy is restricted to in-frame clones and leaves out a portion. The profile shows some 90,000 clones, roughly 74% of them singletons. Germline V gene sequence: CDR1 SGHTA, CDR2 FQGNSA. The CDR3 has 15 amino acids. The junction had 6 bases not matched to a gene; V was cut back by 4 bases and J by 4 bases. Worth noting for this clone: Antigen: not known.

The chain joins TRBV7-2 to TRBJ2-3; TRBD1 matches at 9 bases. Material for sequencing was PBMCs. The TCR sequence derives from a woman aged 70-85 years in good health and CMV-seropositive. Here the CDR3 DNA reads TGTGCCAGCAGCTCCCGGGACAGGGTTTCAGATACGCAGTATTTT. This translates into CASSSRDRVSDTQYF.